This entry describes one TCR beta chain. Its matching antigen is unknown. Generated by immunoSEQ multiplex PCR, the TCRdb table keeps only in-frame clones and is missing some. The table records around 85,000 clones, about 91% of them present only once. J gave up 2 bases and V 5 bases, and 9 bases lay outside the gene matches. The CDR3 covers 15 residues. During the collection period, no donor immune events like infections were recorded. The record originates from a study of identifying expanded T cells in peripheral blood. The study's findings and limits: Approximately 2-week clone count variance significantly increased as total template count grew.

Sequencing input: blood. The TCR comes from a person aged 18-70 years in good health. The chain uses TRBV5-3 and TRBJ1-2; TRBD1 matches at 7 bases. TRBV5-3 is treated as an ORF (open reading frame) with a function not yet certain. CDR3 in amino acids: CARSLDRALNYGYTF. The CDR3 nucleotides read TGTGCCAGAAGTTTAGACAGGGCCCTAAACTATGGCTACACCTTC.